The 24 T cell receptor beta chains given below trace back to one sample, sequenced in a study of cytomegalovirus exposure and HLA in healthy donors. 13 Jbeta primers and 60 Vbeta primers were used for the PCR. The data were produced by immunoSEQ multiplex PCR, yet TCRdb's version contains in-frame clones alone and is incomplete. Here the sample spans more than 250,000 clones, around nine tenths being singletons. The sequenced material came from PBMCs. The receptor set was obtained from a woman between 18 and 29 years old in good health and CMV-seronegative.

This chain connects TRBV27 to TRBJ2-1; TRBD2 aligns across 7 bases. The V and J ends lost 8 bases and 5 bases, in that order; junction bases with no gene match: 9. Germline assignment: CDR1 MNHEY and CDR2 SMNVEV (reference sequence). The CDR3 is made up of 14 amino acids. The CDR3 here is CASLPGGPHNEQFF. Here the CDR3 DNA reads TGTGCCAGCTTACCGGGAGGACCACACAATGAGCAGTTCTTC.

V is TRBV2 and J is TRBJ2-7; no firm D call. Trimming shortened V by 0 bases and J by 4 bases, and 10 bases separated the two germline ends. The CDR3 is 14 residues long. Germline V CDR1 and CDR2: SNHLY, FYNNEI. The CDR3 coding sequence is TGTGCCAGCAGTGAAGCAGTCGGTCCGTACGAGCAGTACTTC. Its translation is CASSEAVGPYEQYF.

This clone was detected only once. V and J are TRBV6-6 and TRBJ2-7; the D gene is possibly TRBD1 (5 bases). Germline CDR1 reads MNHNY; CDR2 reads SVGAGI (reference sequence). Between the trimmed V and J ends, which lost 2 bases and 5 bases, there was a span of 10 bases. The CDR3 contains 13 residues. For the CDR3, the DNA is TGTGCCAGCAGTTACCCCCCGACAGACGAGCAGTACTTC. As protein: CASSYPPTDEQYF.

V gene TRBV13 combines with J gene TRBJ1-2, with 9 positions matching TRBD1. This CDR3 spans 15 amino acids. Looked up from germline, CDR1 is PRHDT and CDR2 is FYEKMQ (reference sequence). Trimming took 5 bases from V and 4 from J; bases not matched to a gene: 8. The chain's CDR3 is CASSKGQGRIYGYTF. CDR3 nucleotides: TGTGCCAGCAGCAAAGGACAGGGGAGGATCTATGGCTACACCTTC.

This clone was seen a single time. This chain connects TRBV6-5 to TRBJ1-1, with D tentatively TRBD1 (5 bases). The CDR3 is made up of 14 amino acids. Looked up from germline, CDR1 is MNHEY and CDR2 is SVGAGI. Trimming cost V 5 bases and J 4 bases, with 14 bases left between them. The chain's CDR3 is CASSALREGTEAFF. In DNA, the CDR3 is TGTGCCAGCAGTGCCCTCAGGGAAGGCACTGAAGCTTTCTTT.

The chain employs TRBV6-5 and TRBJ1-1; TRBD1 matches at 7 bases. The CDR3 spans 15 residues. V was clipped by 0 bases and J by 4 bases; unmatched bases: 5. The germline gives CDR1 MNHEY, CDR2 SVGAGI. The CDR3 DNA reads TGTGCCAGCAGTTACTCGAAGGGGGCGGGCACTGAAGCTTTCTTT. Translating it yields CASSYSKGAGTEAFF.

There are a few counts of this clone. The chain is built from TRBV7-6 and TRBJ2-7, with 11 bases matching TRBD1. Germline V gene data show CDR1 as SGHVS and CDR2 as FNYEAQ. The CDR3 is 16 amino acids. V shed 5 bases and J 4 bases; nucleotides not matched to a gene: 10. Here the CDR3 reads CASSRGPGQGGYEQYF. The CDR3 DNA sequence: TGTGCCAGCAGCCGGGGCCCGGGACAGGGGGGGTACGAGCAGTACTTC.

The chain couples TRBV19 to TRBJ2-7; TRBD1 matches at 8 bases. Germline loops: CDR1 LNHDA, CDR2 SQIVND (reference sequence). V trimming: 5 bases; J trimming: 3 bases; junction bases outside the gene matches: 3. CDR3 length: 13 residues. This chain's CDR3 is CASSAGTGYEQYF. Here the CDR3 DNA reads TGTGCCAGTAGTGCGGGGACAGGCTACGAGCAGTACTTC.

V gene TRBV6-1 combines with J gene TRBJ2-3; 10 bases line up with TRBD2. The ends lost 10 bases at V and 2 bases at J; junction bases unmatched: 3. This CDR3 contains 13 residues. The germline V gene encodes CDR1 MNHNS and CDR2 SASEGT. Here the CDR3 DNA reads TGTGCCACCAGCGGGGGGGCCACAGATACGCAGTATTTT. It specifies CATSGGATDTQYF.

The chain couples TRBV19 to TRBJ2-3; TRBD2 matches at 8 bases. Germline lookup yields CDR1 LNHDA and CDR2 SQIVND (reference sequence). V shed 4 bases, J shed 6 bases, and the junction held 12 bases outside the gene matches. The CDR3 has 16 amino acids. The CDR3 nucleotides are TGTGCCAGTAGTAAGCTCCGGGGGGGTGGAGGGGATACGCAGTATTTT. Translated, it gives CASSKLRGGGGDTQYF.

The chain employs TRBV25-1 and TRBJ2-1; weak D call: TRBD1 (6 bases). V lost 1 base and J lost 7, with 14 bases in between. This CDR3 has 15 amino acids. Per germline, CDR1 MGHDK and CDR2 SYGVNS. For the CDR3, the DNA is TGTGCCAGCAGTGAATCTAGGACAGATGCTAATGAGCAGTTCTTC. It specifies CASSESRTDANEQFF.

V gene TRBV7-6 combines with J gene TRBJ1-2; perhaps TRBD1 as D (6 bases). The V gene lost 5 bases and the J gene lost 1 base, with 20 bases spanning the gap. Germline lookup yields CDR1 SGHVS and CDR2 FNYEAQ. There are 17 residues in the CDR3. CDR3 bases: TGTGCCAGCAGCCTCAATAGCCGGACAGTGGATAACTATGGCTACACCTTC. Its translation: CASSLNSRTVDNYGYTF.

The count of this clone is one. The rearrangement links TRBV7-3 to TRBJ1-2, with a weak D call TRBD1 (6 bases). The CDR3 is 13 amino acids. The germline gives CDR1 SGHTA, CDR2 FQGTGA. Trimming took 5 bases from V and 7 from J, leaving 14 bases between them. CDR3 protein: CASSTTQGSGYTF. For the CDR3, the DNA is TGTGCCAGCAGCACCACTCAGGGGTCTGGCTACACCTTC.

CDR3 coding DNA: TGTGCCAGCAGCCAAGGAGCGTTAAAGGACTCCTACGAGCAGTACTTC. Encoded protein: CASSQGALKDSYEQYF. The J gene is TRBJ2-7, the V gene TRBV4-2; D gene ambiguous. Trimming removed 1 base at V and 0 bases at J, with 13 bases between. CDR1 LGHNA and CDR2 YNFKEQ come from the germline V gene. The CDR3 contains 16 residues.

The chain links TRBV10-2 to TRBJ2-7; TRBD2 matches at 8 bases. Germline CDR1 reads WSHSY; CDR2 reads SAAADI. With 6 bases clipped from V and 7 bases from J, the junction kept 11 bases outside the gene matches. The CDR3 spans 14 residues. The CDR3 DNA is TGCGCCAGCAGCCCGGGACTAGGCGCCCTGGAGCAGTACTTC. Amino acid sequence: CASSPGLGALEQYF.

The rearrangement joins TRBV5-1 to TRBJ2-5; 14 bases are shared with TRBD2. Losses at the gene ends were 1 base for V and 2 bases for J; bases not matched to a gene: 1. In germline, CDR1 is SGHRS, CDR2 YFSETQ. There are 16 residues in the CDR3. The CDR3 region has the DNA TGCGCCAGCAGCTTGTGGACTAGCGGGGGGCAAGAGACCCAGTACTTC. As protein: CASSLWTSGGQETQYF.

The genes are TRBV6-1 and TRBJ1-5; TRBD1 is a possible D gene (5 bases). The CDR3 consists of 13 residues. The ends were cut back, 6 bases at V and 3 bases at J, with 9 bases in the middle. CDR1 is MNHNS and CDR2 is SASEGT in the germline V gene. This chain's CDR3 is CASSRVINQPQHF. The CDR3 DNA follows: TGTGCCAGCAGCAGGGTGATCAATCAGCCCCAGCATTTT.

The V call is TRBV29-1, the J call TRBJ1-1; TRBD1 aligns across 11 bases. The germline V gene has CDR1 SQVTM and CDR2 ANQGSEA. This CDR3 comprises 14 residues. J lost 0 bases, V lost 6 bases, and 3 bases had no gene match. Here the CDR3 DNA reads TGCAGCGTCCGGGACAGGGGGATGAACACTGAAGCTTTCTTT. This sequence encodes CSVRDRGMNTEAFF.

This clone has only one observation. The chain couples TRBV6-5 to TRBJ1-5; TRBD1 might be the D (5 bases). The germline V and J ends were trimmed by 2 bases and 7 bases, with 12 bases remaining between them. CDR3 length: 14 amino acids. Germline CDR1 reads MNHEY; CDR2 reads SVGAGI. The CDR3, as DNA: TGTGCCAGCAGTTACGCTAGGGGTGGGCAGCCCCAGCATTTT. It translates to CASSYARGGQPQHF.

The chain is built from TRBV12-5 and TRBJ2-5, with D possibly matching TRBD1 (6 bases). The V end lost 1 base, the J end lost 4 bases, and 19 bases lay between the germline ends. Per germline, CDR1 LGHNT and CDR2 FRNRAP. The CDR3 sequence is 17 residues long. The CDR3 spells CASGLAPLGARRETQYF. CDR3 sequence (DNA): TGTGCTAGTGGTTTGGCTCCCTTGGGGGCCAGGAGAGAGACCCAGTACTTC.

The V call is TRBV19, the J call TRBJ2-7; D may be TRBD1 (6 bases). The V and J ends lost 6 bases and 1 base respectively, with 16 bases between them. CDR3 length: 15 residues. Germline CDR1 LNHDA, CDR2 SQIVND (reference sequence). The CDR3 loop is CASSVIRDTSYEQYF. For the CDR3, the DNA is TGTGCCAGTAGCGTCATCCGGGACACATCCTACGAGCAGTACTTC.

The genes are TRBV10-3 and TRBJ1-6, with 8 bases aligning to TRBD1. The germline V gene encodes CDR1 ENHRY and CDR2 SYGVKD. V was pared by 10 bases and J by 10 bases, with 15 bases of the junction left unmatched. The CDR3 loop spans 15 amino acids. In DNA form, the CDR3 reads TGTGCCACCCATGGGAGGGGACAGGCGGAATCACCCCTCCACTTT. Translation gives CATHGRGQAESPLHF.

The V gene is TRBV30, the J gene TRBJ2-5; possible D gene TRBD1, 6 bases. The CDR3 sequence is 14 residues long. The ends were cut back, 1 base at V and 1 base at J, with 10 bases in the middle. Germline CDR1 GTSNPN, CDR2 SVGIG (reference sequence). CDR3 region: CAWSERGSQETQYF. Written as DNA, the CDR3 is TGTGCCTGGAGTGAAAGGGGGAGCCAAGAGACCCAGTACTTC. Drawing the rest from reference TRBV30 and TRBJ2-5, the complete variable domain is SQTIHQWPATLVQPVGSPLSLECTVEGTSNPNLYWYRQAAGRGLQLLFYSVGIGQISSEVPQNLSASRPQDRQFILSSKKLLLSDSGFYLCAWSERGSQETQYFGPGTRLLVL.

This rearrangement joins TRBV6-1 to TRBJ1-1, with D possibly being TRBD1 (6 bases). The CDR3 runs to 16 residues. Looked up from germline, CDR1 is MNHNS and CDR2 is SASEGT. The germline V and J ends were trimmed by 1 base and 0 bases, with 12 bases remaining between them. The CDR3 loop reads CASSEGWGHMNTEAFF. DNA for the CDR3: TGTGCCAGCAGTGAAGGATGGGGACACATGAACACTGAAGCTTTCTTT.